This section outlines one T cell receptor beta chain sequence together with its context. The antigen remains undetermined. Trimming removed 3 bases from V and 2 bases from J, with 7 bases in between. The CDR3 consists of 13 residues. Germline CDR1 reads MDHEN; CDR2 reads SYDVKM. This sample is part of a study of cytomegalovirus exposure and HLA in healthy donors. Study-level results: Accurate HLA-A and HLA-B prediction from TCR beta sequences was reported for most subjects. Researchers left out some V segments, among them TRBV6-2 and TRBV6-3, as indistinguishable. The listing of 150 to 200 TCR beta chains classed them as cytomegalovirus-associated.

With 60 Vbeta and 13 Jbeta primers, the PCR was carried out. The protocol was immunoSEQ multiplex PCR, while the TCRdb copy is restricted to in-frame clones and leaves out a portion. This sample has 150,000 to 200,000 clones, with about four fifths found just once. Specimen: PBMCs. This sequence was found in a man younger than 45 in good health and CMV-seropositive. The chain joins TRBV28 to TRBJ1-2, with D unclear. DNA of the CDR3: TGTGCCAGCAGTTTGGGCAAGAACTATGGCTACACCTTC. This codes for CASSLGKNYGYTF.